This passage covers 20 T cell receptor beta chains from one sample sequenced in a study of OX40 agonist ivuxolimab in advanced cancers. The library was prepared using the immunoSEQ multiplex PCR assay. TCRdb obtained this table from immuneACCESS and retained in-frame rearrangements with V and J assigned. These tables miss some clones; where compared with another copy, unresolved V genes account for less than half of the shortfall, and the remainder is unexplained. In all, the sample holds roughly 50,000 clones, and about three quarters of those were seen once. The ten largest account for about 7.2% of the sample. Sequences were derived from CD4+ or CD8+ T cells sorted from blood, sampled in a trial of the OX40 agonist ivuxolimab. These receptor sequences come from an adult with an advanced solid tumor such as melanoma, head and neck, liver or kidney cancer.

The chain combines TRBV2 with TRBJ1-5; 9 positions agree with TRBD1. The CDR3 covers 14 residues. CDR1 is SNHLY and CDR2 is FYNNEI in the germline V gene. V lost 6 bases and J lost 3; bases outside the gene matches: 3. CDR3 sequence: CASSGQGINQPQHF. The CDR3 bases are TGTGCCAGCAGCGGACAGGGGATCAATCAGCCCCAGCATTTT.

The chain combines TRBV7-8 with TRBJ1-1; D call uncertain. V dropped 1 base and J dropped 1 base, with 10 bases sitting between them. Germline-derived CDR1 and CDR2 are SGHVS and FQNEAQ. CDR3 length: 15 residues. CDR3 amino acids: CASSLVGGENTEAFF. In nucleotides, the CDR3 is TGTGCCAGCAGCTTAGTTGGTGGAGAGAACACTGAAGCTTTCTTT. The complete variable domain, with remaining parts taken from reference TRBV7-8 and TRBJ1-1, reads GAGVSQSPRYKVAKRGQDVALRCDPISGHVSLFWYQQALGQGPEFLTYFQNEAQLDKSGLPSDRFFAERPEGSVSTLKIQRTQQEDSAVYLCASSLVGGENTEAFFGQGTRLTVV.

V and J are TRBV6-1 and TRBJ1-1; the D gene is possibly TRBD1 (5 bases). The V end lost 2 bases, the J end lost 7 bases, and 11 bases lay between the germline ends. This CDR3 has 13 residues. Germline assignment: CDR1 MNHNS and CDR2 SASEGT. The CDR3 spells CASSEWGSYEAFF. CDR3 in DNA: TGTGCCAGCAGTGAATGGGGCAGCTATGAAGCTTTCTTT.

The V and J genes are TRBV7-6 and TRBJ1-2; TRBD1 is a possible D gene (6 bases). The germline gives CDR1 SGHVS, CDR2 FNYEAQ. V lost 0 bases and J lost 4, with 21 bases in between. CDR3 length equals 18 residues. In DNA, the CDR3 is TGTGCCAGCAGCTTAGCGAAGAACCAGGGGTTCGGCGGCTATGGCTACACCTTC. Its translation: CASSLAKNQGFGGYGYTF.

The rearrangement links TRBV4-3 to TRBJ1-5; D unresolved. V dropped 0 bases and J dropped 3 bases, with 9 bases sitting between them. This CDR3 has 15 residues. Germline lookup yields CDR1 LGHNA and CDR2 YSLEER. The CDR3 region is CASSQDRAFNQPQHF. DNA of the CDR3: TGCGCCAGCAGCCAAGATAGGGCCTTCAATCAGCCCCAGCATTTT.

The V gene is TRBV2, the J gene TRBJ2-1, with 9 positions matching TRBD2. Germline CDR1 reads SNHLY; CDR2 reads FYNNEI. The CDR3 contains 13 residues. The V segment lost 8 bases and the J segment 9 bases; nucleotides outside the gene matches: 8. The CDR3 DNA sequence: TGTGCCAGCGCCATAGGGACTAGCCTTGAGCAGTTCTTC. This sequence encodes CASAIGTSLEQFF.

The rearrangement uses TRBV18 and TRBJ2-7, with 8 bases fitting TRBD2. Germline V CDR1 and CDR2: KGHSH, LQKENI. V shed 2 bases and J 5 bases; nucleotides not matched to a gene: 14. This CDR3 region has 17 residues. The CDR3 DNA reads TGTGCCAGCTCACCAAATCGGTACTCGGGAGGGGTGAACGAGCAGTACTTC. It specifies CASSPNRYSGGVNEQYF.

The table lists this clone with a few counts. This sequence joins TRBV25-1 and TRBJ2-1, with 12 bases lining up with TRBD2. This CDR3 region has 14 residues. V was clipped by 9 bases and J by 4 bases; unmatched bases: 4. The germline V gene encodes CDR1 MGHDK and CDR2 SYGVNS. DNA of the CDR3: TGTGCCAGTTCTAGCGGGAGGGTTTACAATGAGCAGTTCTTC. Protein: CASSSGRVYNEQFF.

J is TRBJ2-7 and V is TRBV14, with 7 bases that match TRBD1. With V trimmed by 3 bases and J by 4 bases, 6 bases remained unmatched. The germline V gene encodes CDR1 SGHDN and CDR2 FVKESK. There are 14 residues in the CDR3. CDR3 sequence (DNA): TGTGCCAGCAGCCAGAACAGGGGTGGATACGAGCAGTACTTC. This sequence encodes CASSQNRGGYEQYF.

The chain couples TRBV19 to TRBJ2-5; D remains unclear. Trimming stripped 3 bases from V and 1 base from J, with 6 bases between. The CDR3 sequence is 13 residues long. Germline-derived CDR1 and CDR2 are LNHDA and SQIVND (reference sequence). The CDR3 region has the DNA TGTGCCAGTAGTATCCAGGTCCAAGAGACCCAGTACTTC. Amino acids: CASSIQVQETQYF.

This chain joins TRBV4-3 and TRBJ1-2; D gene uncertain. Germline assignment: CDR1 LGHNA and CDR2 YSLEER. This CDR3 is 16 amino acids long. V lost 2 bases to trimming and J lost 8 bases, with 21 bases between them. The CDR3 loop reads CASSQLPRVPVEGYTF. The CDR3 bases are TGCGCCAGCAGCCAATTGCCCCGGGTTCCTGTTGAGGGCTACACCTTC.

This clone was seen a few times. The gene calls are TRBV5-4 and TRBJ2-1, with TRBD1 matching over 12 bases. Per germline, CDR1 SGHNT and CDR2 YYREEE (reference sequence). The CDR3 loop spans 15 amino acids. After removal of 4 bases from V and 7 bases from J, the junction contained 6 bases not matched to a gene. DNA for the CDR3: TGTGCCAGCAGCCCCGGGACAGGGGGCTTGAATGAGCAGTTCTTC. It translates to CASSPGTGGLNEQFF.

V is TRBV15 and J is TRBJ2-1; D unresolved. This CDR3 region has 12 residues. V shed 6 bases and J shed 7 bases, with 10 bases lying between them. Germline V lookup: CDR1 LNHNV, CDR2 YYDKDF (reference sequence). CDR3: CATREEFNEQFF. In DNA, the CDR3 is TGTGCCACCAGAGAGGAGTTTAATGAGCAGTTCTTC.

The chain couples TRBV5-1 to TRBJ1-1; D gene ambiguous. The V end was cut by 7 bases, the J end by 13 bases, with 14 bases between. The CDR3 spans 10 residues. Germline-derived CDR1 and CDR2 are SGHRS and YFSETQ. As DNA, the CDR3 is TGCGCCAGCGAGGGTTCGTTGGATTTCTTT. Protein sequence: CASEGSLDFF.

This clone was seen only a few times. This chain uses TRBV14 with TRBJ1-4; maybe TRBD1 (6 bases). Per the germline V gene, CDR1 is SGHDN and CDR2 is FVKESK. CDR3 size: 16 residues. Trimming stripped 4 bases from V and 8 bases from J, with 20 bases between. CDR3 in DNA: TGTGCCAGCAGCCTCCTAACGGGGGGCCCCTCCGAAAAACTGTTTTTT. It specifies CASSLLTGGPSEKLFF.

V is TRBV5-6 and J is TRBJ2-7, with TRBD2 matching 13 bases. The ends lost 4 bases at V and 7 bases at J; junction bases unmatched: 8. CDR3 size: 15 residues. CDR1 is SGHDT, CDR2 YYEEEE, per germline. The CDR3 sequence is CASSGGLAGDSEQYF. The CDR3 DNA is TGTGCCAGCAGCGGCGGACTAGCGGGAGATTCTGAGCAGTACTTC.

The chain has TRBV5-8 and TRBJ1-6; D is ambiguous. The CDR3 consists of 14 residues. V lost 2 bases, J lost 7 bases, and 10 bases lay in between. The germline V gene has CDR1 SGHTS and CDR2 YDEGEE. CDR3 sequence: CASSFLSANSPLHF. CDR3 nucleotide sequence: TGTGCCAGCAGCTTTCTATCAGCGAATTCACCCCTCCACTTT.

This clone was seen more than once but under ten times. The chain uses TRBV7-8 and TRBJ2-5; 9 nucleotides agree with TRBD2. V shed 7 bases and J 1 base; nucleotides not matched to a gene: 19. This CDR3 contains 19 residues. Germline CDR1 and CDR2: SGHVS and FQNEAQ. In DNA, the CDR3 is TGTGCCAGCACCCTTTGGGTCGGCGGGAGGGCCTTCGGCCAAGAGACCCAGTACTTC. It translates to CASTLWVGGRAFGQETQYF.

CDR3 loop: CASSPSQGNTEAFF. The CDR3 DNA reads TGTGCCAGCAGCCCCTCCCAGGGGAACACTGAAGCTTTCTTT. The chain combines TRBV6-5 with TRBJ1-1; weak D call: TRBD1 (5 bases). Looked up from germline, CDR1 is MNHEY and CDR2 is SVGAGI. Between the trimmed V and J ends, which lost 6 bases and 1 base, there was a span of 12 bases. The CDR3 is 14 residues long.

The chain recombines TRBV4-1 with TRBJ2-7; 7 bases align to TRBD1. V trimming: 4 bases; J trimming: 0 bases; junction bases outside the gene matches: 9. The CDR3 has 16 amino acids. Germline CDR1 and CDR2: MGHRA and YSYEKL. The DNA for the CDR3 is TGCGCCAGCAGCCTGGACAGGACAGCGACCTCCTACGAGCAGTACTTC. It is translated as CASSLDRTATSYEQYF.